These 25 T cell receptor beta chains were sequenced from one sample in a study of Ad26.COV2.S vaccination and SARS-CoV-2 variants. The treatment here: 15 to 20 received Ad26.COV2.S at low or high dose, single or two shots; roughly five received placebo; per-sample allocation not given. Each sample was drawn 63 days after the first injection (of vaccine or placebo). The assay was immunoSEQ multiplex PCR, and TCRdb's table has in-frame clones only and misses some. The sample lists roughly 420,000 clones, roughly 87% occurring once. The sample consisted of peripheral blood, taken in a trial of Ad26.COV2.S vaccine versus placebo. These receptors were taken from a person between 18 and 59 years old who received the Ad26.COV2.S COVID-19 vaccine or a placebo.

This clone was counted a single time. J is TRBJ1-5 and V is TRBV18; TRBD1 might be the D (5 bases). The ends were cut back, 3 bases at V and 0 bases at J, with 6 bases in the middle. CDR1 is KGHSH, CDR2 LQKENI, per germline. CDR3 size: 14 residues. The CDR3 region has the DNA TGTGCCAGCTCACCGACAGCTAGCAATCAGCCCCAGCATTTT. Its translation is CASSPTASNQPQHF.

This CDR3 reads CASSQGVGTANTEAFF. The CDR3 nucleotides read TGCGCCAGCAGCCAAGGGGTAGGGACAGCCAACACTGAAGCTTTCTTT. V is TRBV4-3 and J is TRBJ1-1, with 7 bases that match TRBD1. The CDR3 loop spans 16 amino acids. Looked up from germline, CDR1 is LGHNA and CDR2 is YSLEER. With V trimmed by 1 base and J by 2 bases, 7 bases remained unmatched.

This chain connects TRBV5-1 to TRBJ2-1; 8 nucleotides line up with TRBD1. The CDR3 has 14 residues. Trimming cost V 8 bases and J 7 bases; bases outside gene matches: 11. CDR1 and CDR2 from the germline V gene are SGHRS and YFSETQ. The CDR3 loop is CASTAQGALNEQFF. Written as DNA, the CDR3 is TGCGCCAGTACGGCTCAGGGGGCGCTTAATGAGCAGTTCTTC.

V usage is TRBV7-2 and J usage is TRBJ1-1; D is undetermined. The CDR3 has 14 amino acids. CDR1 is SGHTA and CDR2 is FQGNSA in the germline V gene. Trimming stripped 6 bases from V and 3 bases from J, with 14 bases between. The CDR3 bases are TGTGCCAGCAGTGTCCGGGGTGGGGACACTGAAGCTTTCTTT. Amino acid sequence: CASSVRGGDTEAFF. The full variable domain, rest sourced from reference TRBV7-2 and TRBJ1-1, is GAGVSQSPSNKVTEKGKDVELRCDPISGHTALYWYRQSLGQGLEFLIYFQGNSAPDKSGLPSDRFSAERTGGSVSTLTIQRTQQEDSAVYLCASSVRGGDTEAFFGQGTRLTVV.

V gene TRBV11-2 combines with J gene TRBJ2-6, with a possible D match to TRBD1 (5 bases). Per germline, CDR1 SGHAT and CDR2 FQNNGV. The CDR3 extends over 16 amino acids. The V gene lost 6 bases and the J gene lost 0 bases, with 12 bases spanning the gap. The CDR3 protein is CASRDRANSGANVLTF. As DNA, the CDR3 is TGTGCCAGCAGAGACAGAGCTAACTCTGGGGCCAACGTCCTGACTTTC.

This clone was seen only once. J is TRBJ1-5 and V is TRBV2; 8 bases are a match to TRBD1. This CDR3 comprises 16 residues. Germline V gene data show CDR1 as SNHLY and CDR2 as FYNNEI. J was trimmed by 3 bases and V by 5 bases; bases with no gene match: 9. The CDR3 DNA is TGTGCCAGCAGTTTCAGGGGGCCCCGTCTCAATCAGCCCCAGCATTTT. Its protein product is CASSFRGPRLNQPQHF.

The V and J genes are TRBV28 and TRBJ1-2; D not resolved. The V gene's germline CDR1 is MDHEN and CDR2 SYDVKM. The CDR3 extends over 13 amino acids. The V end lost 3 bases, the J end lost 0 bases, and 5 bases lay between the germline ends. Written as DNA, the CDR3 is TGTGCCAGCAGTTTCACCTCTAACTATGGCTACACCTTC. Translating it yields CASSFTSNYGYTF.

The chain carries TRBV7-2 and TRBJ2-1; TRBD1 might be the D (5 bases). V was shortened by 5 bases and J by 10 bases, with 15 bases between the two germline ends. This CDR3 comprises 13 residues. Germline V gives CDR1 SGHTA, CDR2 FQGNSA. This CDR3 reads CASSPDTNFEQFF. The CDR3 DNA is TGTGCCAGCAGCCCGGACACTAACTTCGAGCAGTTCTTC.

In its sample, this clone was seen once. The chain couples TRBV19 to TRBJ2-1, with D uncertain. V dropped 3 bases and J dropped 1 base, with 4 bases sitting between them. From germline, CDR1 is LNHDA and CDR2 SQIVND (reference sequence). This CDR3 region has 13 residues. The CDR3 loop is CASSIDSYNEQFF. The CDR3 DNA is TGTGCCAGTAGTATTGATTCCTACAATGAGCAGTTCTTC.

Only a few counts were recorded for this clone. The same CDR3 also results from other DNA sequences found in this sample. The chain uses TRBV2 and TRBJ2-7; 8 bases fit TRBD1. Germline V gene lookup returns CDR1 SNHLY and CDR2 FYNNEI. J was trimmed by 1 base and V by 6 bases; bases with no gene match: 5. The CDR3 runs to 14 residues. The CDR3: CASSDQGASYEQYF. CDR3 bases: TGTGCCAGCAGCGATCAGGGGGCTTCCTACGAGCAGTACTTC.

This clone is judged medium-sized. This chain links TRBV7-9 with TRBJ2-2; D might be TRBD2 (5 bases). Trimming took 11 bases from V and 3 from J, leaving 13 bases between them. There are 13 residues in the CDR3. Germline V gene lookup returns CDR1 SEHNR and CDR2 FQNEAQ (reference sequence). CDR3 in amino acids: CAYTRGDTGELFF. The CDR3 nucleotides are TGTGCCTATACCCGGGGTGACACCGGGGAGCTGTTTTTT.

This rearrangement joins TRBV5-1 to TRBJ1-3, with 9 bases matching TRBD1. Trimming cost V 4 bases and J 4 bases; bases outside gene matches: 3. Germline V gene lookup returns CDR1 SGHRS and CDR2 YFSETQ. The CDR3 is made up of 14 amino acids. The CDR3 bases are TGCGCCAGCAGCGTGGGACAGGGAGGAAACACCATATATTTT. Translating gives CASSVGQGGNTIYF.

J is TRBJ2-5 and V is TRBV6-4, with D perhaps given as TRBD1 or TRBD2 (5 bases each). V dropped 8 bases and J dropped 5 bases, with 21 bases sitting between them. This CDR3 comprises 15 residues. Per germline, CDR1 MRHNA and CDR2 SNTAGT. CDR3 amino acids: CASSPLGPGTETQYF. DNA for the CDR3: TGTGCCAGCTCCCCCTTGGGACCTGGGACGGAGACCCAGTACTTC.

This chain connects TRBV4-1 to TRBJ2-4; 9 nucleotides line up with TRBD1. This CDR3 has 22 amino acids. Germline V gives CDR1 MGHRA, CDR2 YSYEKL. V was clipped by 2 bases and J by 2 bases; unmatched bases: 22. For the CDR3, the DNA is TGCGCCAGCAGCCAAATTAGTCGACCCGGGACAGGGTATGTTGGAACCAAAAACATTCAGTACTTC. It specifies CASSQISRPGTGYVGTKNIQYF.

The genes are TRBV7-6 and TRBJ2-2, with 8 bases lining up with TRBD1. Trimming cost V 2 bases and J 5 bases; bases outside gene matches: 7. Germline V gives CDR1 SGHVS, CDR2 FNYEAQ. The CDR3 extends over 16 amino acids. CDR3 coding DNA: TGTGCCAGCAGCTTAACTACAGGGGGAAAGACCGGGGAGCTGTTTTTT. Residues: CASSLTTGGKTGELFF. Using reference TRBV7-6 and TRBJ2-2 for the parts outside the CDR3, the full variable domain is GAGVSQSPRYKVTKRGQDVALRCDPISGHVSLYWYRQALGQGPEFLTYFNYEAQQDKSGLPNDRFSAERPEGSISTLTIQRTEQRDSAMYRCASSLTTGGKTGELFFGEGSRLTVL.

The CDR3 bases are TGTGCCAGCAGCCACCGACAGGGGAATGATAATTCACCCCTCCACTTT. Translating it yields CASSHRQGNDNSPLHF. J is TRBJ1-6 and V is TRBV4-2; the match to TRBD1 covers 8 bases. There are 16 residues in the CDR3. Per germline, CDR1 LGHNA and CDR2 YNFKEQ. J lost 5 bases, V lost 3 bases, and 6 bases had no gene match.

The V and J genes are TRBV25-1 and TRBJ1-4; 7 nucleotides align to TRBD1. Trimming cost V 3 bases and J 5 bases; bases outside gene matches: 9. Germline loops: CDR1 MGHDK, CDR2 SYGVNS. The CDR3 is 16 amino acids. CDR3 amino acids: CASSDLRGRGNEKLFF. CDR3 bases: TGTGCCAGCAGTGATTTACGGGGCAGGGGGAATGAAAAACTGTTTTTT.

The chain has TRBV11-2 and TRBJ2-1; 9 nucleotides agree with TRBD2. Germline CDR1 is SGHAT and CDR2 is FQNNGV. Germline trimming cut 1 base from V and 6 bases from J; bases unmatched to any gene: 4. This CDR3 is 15 amino acids long. CDR3: CASSLVAGVTNEQFF. DNA for the CDR3: TGTGCCAGCAGCTTAGTAGCGGGAGTCACCAATGAGCAGTTCTTC.

CDR3 nucleotides: TGTGCCAGCAGCCGGGTGGGGGCATCAGATACGCAGTATTTT. It codes for CASSRVGASDTQYF. The chain has TRBV7-3 and TRBJ2-3; TRBD1 might be the D (6 bases). V was pared by 5 bases and J by 4 bases, with 13 bases between. The length of the CDR3 is 14 residues. Per the germline V gene, CDR1 is SGHTA and CDR2 is FQGTGA. The full variable domain, rest sourced from reference TRBV7-3 and TRBJ2-3, is GAGVSQTPSNKVTEKGKYVELRCDPISGHTALYWYRQSLGQGPEFLIYFQGTGAADDSGLPNDRFFAVRPEGSVSTLKIQRTERGDSAVYLCASSRVGASDTQYFGPGTRLTVL.

This clone occurred once. The rearrangement joins TRBV6-1 to TRBJ2-5, with 7 bases identical to TRBD2. The CDR3 is 16 residues long. The junction had 12 bases not matched to a gene; V was cut back by 4 bases and J by 4 bases. Germline CDR1 MNHNS, CDR2 SASEGT. Here the CDR3 DNA reads TGTGCCAGCAGTGCACCCGGGACTATGGGCGGAGAGACCCAGTACTTC. Translated: CASSAPGTMGGETQYF.

V gene TRBV6-5 combines with J gene TRBJ2-1, with 11 nucleotides matching TRBD2. Germline V gene lookup returns CDR1 MNHEY and CDR2 SVGAGI. The CDR3 is 15 residues long. The J segment lost 4 bases and the V segment lost 6 bases, leaving 5 bases of the junction unmatched. CDR3 bases: TGTGCCAGCAGCTCGACTAGCGGGATGTACAATGAGCAGTTCTTC. Protein product: CASSSTSGMYNEQFF.

The chain links TRBV19 to TRBJ1-3; D call uncertain. Trimming removed 10 bases at V and 1 base at J, with 17 bases between. CDR3 size: 15 residues. Per germline, CDR1 LNHDA and CDR2 SQIVND (reference sequence). CDR3 nucleotides: TGTGCCACCCGACCCACAAGGGCTTCTGGAAACACCATATATTTT. Translation: CATRPTRASGNTIYF. Complete variable domain (other parts from reference TRBV19 and TRBJ1-3): DGGITQSPKYLFRKEGQNVTLSCEQNLNHDAMYWYRQDPGQGLRLIYYSQIVNDFQKGDIAEGYSVSREKKESFPLTVTSAQKNPTAFYLCATRPTRASGNTIYFGEGSWLTVV.

The V gene is TRBV7-2, the J gene TRBJ1-2, with a weak D call TRBD1 (6 bases). The CDR3 totals 13 residues. CDR1 and CDR2 (germline): SGHTA, FQGNSA. Trimming cost V 3 bases and J 8 bases, with 13 bases left between them. CDR3: CASSFYYQGGYTF. CDR3 DNA sequence: TGTGCCAGCAGCTTTTACTACCAGGGGGGCTACACCTTC.

This chain connects TRBV5-1 to TRBJ1-1, with 7 bases lining up with TRBD1. V was clipped by 7 bases and J by 4 bases; unmatched bases: 7. The CDR3 runs to 13 residues. From germline, CDR1 is SGHRS and CDR2 YFSETQ. The CDR3 coding sequence is TGCGCCAGCTCCAGGGGGGGAACCACTGAAGCTTTCTTT. Protein: CASSRGGTTEAFF.

V and J are TRBV9 and TRBJ2-5; D possibly uses TRBD1 or TRBD2 (5 bases each). Deletions cut 3 bases from V and 9 bases from J, with 24 bases between. The CDR3 runs 16 residues. The V gene's germline CDR1 is SGDLS and CDR2 YYNGEE. CDR3 coding DNA: TGTGCCAGCAGCGCCAATCAGGGCAGTGCCGTCGGGGCCCAGTACTTC. Its translation is CASSANQGSAVGAQYF.